These 2 T cell receptor beta chains share one sample of origin, sequenced in a study of tumor-infiltrating lymphocytes in primary liver carcinoma. It was from around 20-30 mg of unsorted bulk tissue that RNA and DNA were co-extracted. The investigators made TCR beta cDNA from around 530 ng total RNA, using a constant-region primer. It was through three nested multiplex PCR rounds of slightly modified ARM-PCR that TCR beta libraries arose. A C-beta reverse primer was combined with TRBV1-TRBV30 forward primers in the first two PCR rounds, and each round had 10 cycles. TCRdb re-derived calls from the multiplex PCR reads in MiXCR, one entry per CDR3 protein. This table has fewer than 75,000 distinct CDR3 sequences, about 71% appearing once. Sequenced input: liver tumor tissue from sampling region 4. The subset here: tumor region T4, right-lateral pole. These receptor sequences come from a man in his forties or fifties with primary liver carcinoma and hepatitis B virus infection.

The chain recombines TRBV11-2 with TRBJ2-1, with 10 bases that match TRBD2. Trimming cost V 8 bases and J 6 bases; bases outside gene matches: 13. This CDR3 has 16 residues. Germline V CDR1 and CDR2: SGHAT, FQNNGV. The CDR3 protein is CASGYPGTSVSNEQFF. The CDR3 DNA reads TGTGCCAGCGGCTACCCCGGGACTAGCGTTAGCAATGAGCAGTTCTTC. Variable domain in full (rest from reference TRBV11-2 and TRBJ2-1): EAGVAQSPRYKIIEKRQSVAFWCNPISGHATLYWYQQILGQGPKLLIQFQNNGVVDDSQLPKDRFSAERLKGVDSTLKIQPAKLEDSAVYLCASGYPGTSVSNEQFFGPGTRLTVL.

A remark on this clonotype: One end of the junction varies from germline; a read error may be responsible. The V and J genes are TRBV6-5 and TRBJ2-7, with D uncertain. Germline V gene data show CDR1 as MNHEY and CDR2 as SVGAGI. The CDR3 has 18 residues. The CDR3: CASTYSMASLVSSYEQYF. CDR3 coding DNA: TGTGCCAGCACTTACTCGATGGCAAGCCTAGTGAGCTCCTACGAGCAGTACTTC.